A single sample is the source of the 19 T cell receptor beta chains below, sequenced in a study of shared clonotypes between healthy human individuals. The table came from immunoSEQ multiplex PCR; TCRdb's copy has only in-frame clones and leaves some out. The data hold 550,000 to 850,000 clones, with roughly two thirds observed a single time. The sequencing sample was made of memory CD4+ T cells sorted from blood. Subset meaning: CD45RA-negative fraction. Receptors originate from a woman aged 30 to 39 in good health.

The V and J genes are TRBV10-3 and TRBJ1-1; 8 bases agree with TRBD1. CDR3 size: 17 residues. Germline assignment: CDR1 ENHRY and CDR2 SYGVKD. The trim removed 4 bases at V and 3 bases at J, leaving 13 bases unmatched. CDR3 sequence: CAISGRQGFEQDTEAFF. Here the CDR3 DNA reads TGTGCCATCAGTGGGAGACAGGGGTTCGAGCAGGACACTGAAGCTTTCTTT.

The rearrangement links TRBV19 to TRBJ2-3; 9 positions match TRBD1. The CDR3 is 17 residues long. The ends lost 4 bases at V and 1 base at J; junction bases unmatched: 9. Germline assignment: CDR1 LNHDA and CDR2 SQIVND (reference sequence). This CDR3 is CASSTIGRTGGTDTQYF. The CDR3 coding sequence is TGTGCCAGTAGTACGATAGGCAGGACAGGGGGCACAGATACGCAGTATTTT.

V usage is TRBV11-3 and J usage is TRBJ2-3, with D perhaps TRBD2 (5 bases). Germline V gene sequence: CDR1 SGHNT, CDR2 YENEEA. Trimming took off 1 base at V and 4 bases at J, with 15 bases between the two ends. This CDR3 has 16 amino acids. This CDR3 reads CASSLGERLIADTQYF. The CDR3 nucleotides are TGTGCCAGCAGCTTAGGGGAGAGACTGATCGCAGATACGCAGTATTTT. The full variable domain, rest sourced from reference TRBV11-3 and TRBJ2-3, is EAGVVQSPRYKIIEKKQPVAFWCNPISGHNTLYWYLQNLGQGPELLIRYENEEAVDDSQLPKDRFSAERLKGVDSTLKIQPAELGDSAVYLCASSLGERLIADTQYFGPGTRLTVL.

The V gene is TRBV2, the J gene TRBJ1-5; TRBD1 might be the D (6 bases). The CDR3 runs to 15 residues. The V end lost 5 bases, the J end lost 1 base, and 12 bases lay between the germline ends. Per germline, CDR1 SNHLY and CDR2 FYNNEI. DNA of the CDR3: TGTGCCAGCAGTACAGGGCTGGCGAGCAATCAGCCCCAGCATTTT. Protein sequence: CASSTGLASNQPQHF. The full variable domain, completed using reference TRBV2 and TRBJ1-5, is EPEVTQTPSHQVTQMGQEVILRCVPISNHLYFYWYRQILGQKVEFLVSFYNNEISEKSEIFDDQFSVERPDGSNFTLKIRSTKLEDSAMYFCASSTGLASNQPQHFGDGTRLSIL.

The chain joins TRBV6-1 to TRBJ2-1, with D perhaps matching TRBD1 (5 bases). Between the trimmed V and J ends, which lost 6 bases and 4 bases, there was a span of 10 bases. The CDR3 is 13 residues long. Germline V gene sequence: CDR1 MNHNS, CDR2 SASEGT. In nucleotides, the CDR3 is TGTGCCAGCAGATTGACAGAGTACAATGAGCAGTTCTTC. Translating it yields CASRLTEYNEQFF.

CDR3 sequence (DNA): TGTGCCAGCAGGCCGGGACAGGGAGGCACCTACGAGCAGTACTTC. Protein product: CASRPGQGGTYEQYF. The V gene is TRBV28, the J gene TRBJ2-7, with TRBD1 matching 9 bases. The CDR3 is 15 amino acids. The V gene end was trimmed by 6 bases and the J gene end by 2 bases; junction bases not matched to a gene: 8. CDR1 is MDHEN and CDR2 is SYDVKM in the germline V gene.

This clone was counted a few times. The CDR3 protein is CASSTHGTSGANTGELFF. In nucleotides, the CDR3 is TGTGCCAGCAGTACCCATGGGACTAGCGGGGCGAACACCGGGGAGCTGTTTTTT. The genes are TRBV28 and TRBJ2-2, with TRBD2 matching over 13 bases. The V gene end was trimmed by 5 bases and the J gene end by 0 bases; junction bases not matched to a gene: 6. Germline CDR1 reads MDHEN; CDR2 reads SYDVKM. The CDR3 sequence is 18 residues long.

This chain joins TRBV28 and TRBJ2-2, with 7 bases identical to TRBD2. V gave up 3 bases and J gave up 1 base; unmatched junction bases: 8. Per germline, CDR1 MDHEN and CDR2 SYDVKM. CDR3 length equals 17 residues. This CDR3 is CASSLKGLAVNTGELFF. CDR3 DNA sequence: TGTGCCAGCAGTTTGAAAGGCCTAGCGGTGAACACCGGGGAGCTGTTTTTT.

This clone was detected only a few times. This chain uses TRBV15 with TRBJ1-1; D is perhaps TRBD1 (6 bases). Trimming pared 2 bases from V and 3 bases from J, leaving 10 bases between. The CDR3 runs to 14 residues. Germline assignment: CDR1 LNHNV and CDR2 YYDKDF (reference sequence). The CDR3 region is CATSRPRQDTEAFF. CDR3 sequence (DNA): TGTGCCACCAGCAGACCTAGACAGGACACTGAAGCTTTCTTT.

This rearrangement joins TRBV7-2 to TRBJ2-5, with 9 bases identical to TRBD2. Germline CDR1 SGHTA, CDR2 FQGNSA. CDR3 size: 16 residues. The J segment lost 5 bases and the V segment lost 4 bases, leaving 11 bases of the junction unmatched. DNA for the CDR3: TGTGCCAGCAGCTCCGGTGGGCTAGCGGGAACGGAGACCCAGTACTTC. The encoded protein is CASSSGGLAGTETQYF.

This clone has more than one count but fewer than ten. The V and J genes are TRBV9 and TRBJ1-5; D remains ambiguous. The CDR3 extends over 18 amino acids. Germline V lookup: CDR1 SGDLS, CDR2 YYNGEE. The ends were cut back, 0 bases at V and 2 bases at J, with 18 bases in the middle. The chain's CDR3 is CASSVDDPRLWGNQPQHF. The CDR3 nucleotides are TGTGCCAGCAGCGTAGATGACCCCCGCTTGTGGGGCAATCAGCCCCAGCATTTT. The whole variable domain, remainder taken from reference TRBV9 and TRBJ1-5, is DSGVTQTPKHLITATGQRVTLRCSPRSGDLSVYWYQQSLDQGLQFLIQYYNGEERAKGNILERFSAQQFPDLHSELNLSSLELGDSALYFCASSVDDPRLWGNQPQHFGDGTRLSIL.

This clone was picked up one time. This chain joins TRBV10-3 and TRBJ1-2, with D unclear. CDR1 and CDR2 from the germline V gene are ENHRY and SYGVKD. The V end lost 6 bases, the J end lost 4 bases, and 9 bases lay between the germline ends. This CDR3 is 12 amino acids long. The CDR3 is CAIRTDGYGYTF. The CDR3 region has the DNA TGTGCCATCAGAACTGACGGCTATGGCTACACCTTC.

CDR3 DNA: TGTGCCAGCACCCAGGGACAGGGAATCCAAGAGACCCAGTACTTC. Encoded protein: CASTQGQGIQETQYF. This chain joins TRBV6-5 and TRBJ2-5; 9 nucleotides line up with TRBD1. Germline V CDR1 and CDR2: MNHEY, SVGAGI. Germline trimming cut 7 bases from V and 1 base from J; bases unmatched to any gene: 7. There are 15 residues in the CDR3.

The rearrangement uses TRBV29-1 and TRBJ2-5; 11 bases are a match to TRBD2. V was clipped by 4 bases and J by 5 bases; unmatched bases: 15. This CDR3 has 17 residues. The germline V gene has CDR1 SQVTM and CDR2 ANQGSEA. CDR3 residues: CSVGLSAGLAGYETQYF. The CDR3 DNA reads TGCAGCGTTGGCCTTTCTGCAGGACTAGCGGGTTACGAGACCCAGTACTTC.

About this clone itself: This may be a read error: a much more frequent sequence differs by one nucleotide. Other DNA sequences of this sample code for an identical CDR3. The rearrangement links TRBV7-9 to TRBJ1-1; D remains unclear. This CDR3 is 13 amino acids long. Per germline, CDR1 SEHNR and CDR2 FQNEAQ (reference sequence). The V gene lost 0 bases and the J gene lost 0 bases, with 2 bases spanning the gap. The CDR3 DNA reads TGTGCCAGCAGCTTAGCCATGAACACTGAAGCTTTCTTT. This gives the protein CASSLAMNTEAFF.

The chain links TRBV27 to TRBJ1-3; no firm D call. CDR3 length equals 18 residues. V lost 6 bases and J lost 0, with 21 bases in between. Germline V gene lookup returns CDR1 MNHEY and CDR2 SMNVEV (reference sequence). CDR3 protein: CASRPTVGRSLSGNTIYF. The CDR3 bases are TGTGCCAGCAGACCAACCGTAGGACGGAGCCTCTCTGGAAACACCATATATTTT.

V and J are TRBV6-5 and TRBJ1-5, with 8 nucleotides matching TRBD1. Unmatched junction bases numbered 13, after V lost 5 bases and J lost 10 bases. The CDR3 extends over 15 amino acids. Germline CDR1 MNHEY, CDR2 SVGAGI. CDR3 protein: CASSVIGTGDVPQHF. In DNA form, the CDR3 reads TGTGCCAGCAGTGTAATAGGGACAGGAGACGTTCCCCAGCATTTT.

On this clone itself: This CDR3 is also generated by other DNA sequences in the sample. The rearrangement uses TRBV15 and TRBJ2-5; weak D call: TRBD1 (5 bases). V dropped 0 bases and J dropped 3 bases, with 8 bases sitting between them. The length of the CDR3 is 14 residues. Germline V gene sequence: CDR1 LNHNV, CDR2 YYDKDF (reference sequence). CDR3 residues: CATSRDSGKETQYF. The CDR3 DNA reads TGTGCCACCAGCAGAGATTCAGGGAAAGAGACCCAGTACTTC.

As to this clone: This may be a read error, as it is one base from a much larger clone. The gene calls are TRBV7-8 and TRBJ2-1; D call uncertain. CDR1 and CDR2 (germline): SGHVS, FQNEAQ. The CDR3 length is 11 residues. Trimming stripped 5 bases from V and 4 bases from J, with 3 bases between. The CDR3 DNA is TGTGCCAGCAGCCCTTACAATGAGCAGTTCTTC. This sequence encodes CASSPYNEQFF.